This TCR beta chain was captured by sequencing in a study of naive CD8 T cells in extremely preterm neonates. Deliveries were elective term cesareans at roughly 35-41 weeks, with no labor or membrane rupture. Germline V CDR1 and CDR2: MGHDK, SYGVNS. V lost 3 bases to trimming and J lost 3 bases, with 15 bases between them. The CDR3 length is 16 residues. Details on this clone: Its antigen is unidentified.

The study's findings and limits: Term neonates 0.4%, young children roughly 0.03%, adults about 0.0091%; preterm neonates shared roughly 2.8%.

Sequencing was performed with immunoSEQ multiplex PCR; in TCRdb, only in-frame clones are kept and a portion is missing. The table has some 6,100 clones, approximately 98% seen once. The chain is built from TRBV25-1 and TRBJ2-1; a possible D gene is TRBD1 (7 bases). Sample: naive CD8+ T cells from cord blood. The TCR sequence derives from a newborn in good health. The CDR3 reads CASSDFGRGDYNEQFF. For the CDR3, the DNA is TGTGCCAGCAGTGATTTTGGCAGGGGGGACTACAATGAGCAGTTCTTC.